Presented here are 26 T cell receptor beta chains from one specimen sequenced in a study of blood T cell repertoires in COVID-19. TCRdb's copy holds only in-frame clones and misses some; the assay was immunoSEQ multiplex PCR. The sample consists of tens of thousands of clones, around 74% of them appearing once. The specimen was peripheral blood. The receptors were gathered from a woman aged 80 or over with acute or convalescent COVID-19.

The genes are TRBV11-2 and TRBJ2-5; D gene ambiguous. This CDR3 region has 14 residues. The germline V and J ends were trimmed by 1 base and 1 base, with 7 bases remaining between them. Germline values: CDR1 SGHAT, CDR2 FQNNGV. The CDR3 here is CASSLAGGQETQYF. CDR3 coding DNA: TGTGCCAGCAGCTTAGCTGGCGGCCAAGAGACCCAGTACTTC.

J is TRBJ2-3 and V is TRBV19; possible D gene TRBD1, 6 bases. The CDR3 totals 14 residues. In germline, CDR1 is LNHDA, CDR2 SQIVND (reference sequence). The germline V and J ends were trimmed by 3 bases and 4 bases, with 11 bases remaining between them. In DNA form, the CDR3 reads TGTGCCAGTAGTATCCCCACAGGGTCAGATACGCAGTATTTT. Translation gives CASSIPTGSDTQYF.

The chain recombines TRBV7-6 with TRBJ2-7; D is unclear. Trimming stripped 3 bases from V and 4 bases from J, with 7 bases between. The CDR3 sequence is 12 residues long. Germline V gives CDR1 SGHVS, CDR2 FNYEAQ. The CDR3: CASSFLGYEQYF. CDR3 DNA: TGTGCCAGCAGCTTCCTCGGTTACGAGCAGTACTTC.

The rearrangement links TRBV6-5 to TRBJ2-7; TRBD2 agrees at 12 bases. Losses at the gene ends were 6 bases for V and 4 bases for J; bases not matched to a gene: 4. The CDR3 runs 14 residues. The germline gives CDR1 MNHEY, CDR2 SVGAGI. CDR3 DNA sequence: TGTGCCAGCAGCAAGACTAGCGGGAGTTACGAGCAGTACTTC. Amino acid sequence: CASSKTSGSYEQYF.

V is TRBV5-4 and J is TRBJ2-7; TRBD2 agrees at 7 bases. CDR1 and CDR2 from the germline V gene are SGHNT and YYREEE (reference sequence). CDR3 size: 13 residues. With 2 bases clipped from V and 11 bases from J, the junction kept 10 bases outside the gene matches. The CDR3 loop reads CASSFLAGESKYF. Here the CDR3 DNA reads TGTGCCAGCAGCTTTTTGGCGGGAGAGTCCAAGTACTTC.

V usage is TRBV28 and J usage is TRBJ2-7; D unresolved. Germline CDR1 reads MDHEN; CDR2 reads SYDVKM. The V end lost 2 bases, the J end lost 3 bases, and 5 bases lay between the germline ends. The CDR3 runs 12 residues. The CDR3 protein is CASSLASYEQYF. The CDR3, as DNA: TGTGCCAGCAGTTTAGCTAGCTACGAGCAGTACTTC.

The chain has TRBV11-2 and TRBJ2-5; TRBD1 might be the D (5 bases). The CDR3 contains 13 residues. Trimming removed 1 base at V and 3 bases at J, with 6 bases between. Germline V gene lookup returns CDR1 SGHAT and CDR2 FQNNGV. The CDR3 region has the DNA TGTGCCAGCAGCTTAGGCAGGGAAGAGACCCAGTACTTC. Protein sequence: CASSLGREETQYF. Combining the CDR3 with reference TRBV11-2 and TRBJ2-5 gives the whole variable domain EAGVAQSPRYKIIEKRQSVAFWCNPISGHATLYWYQQILGQGPKLLIQFQNNGVVDDSQLPKDRFSAERLKGVDSTLKIQPAKLEDSAVYLCASSLGREETQYFGPGTRLLVL.

V gene TRBV28 combines with J gene TRBJ2-1, with 12 bases aligning to TRBD1. The CDR3 covers 17 residues. V gave up 0 bases and J gave up 7 bases; unmatched junction bases: 7. CDR1 MDHEN and CDR2 SYDVKM come from the germline V gene. The CDR3 loop reads CASSLWGRDRGLNEQFF. In DNA, the CDR3 is TGTGCCAGCAGTTTATGGGGCCGGGACAGGGGGCTGAATGAGCAGTTCTTC.

The V gene is TRBV7-2, the J gene TRBJ1-5; a possible D gene is TRBD1 (5 bases). Trimming stripped 1 base from V and 6 bases from J, with 16 bases between. Germline-derived CDR1 and CDR2 are SGHTA and FQGNSA. The CDR3 runs 16 residues. The CDR3 DNA is TGTGCCAGCAGCTTAGACTCAGGAGTGGGGCTTCAGCCCCAGCATTTT. Translating it yields CASSLDSGVGLQPQHF. Based on the CDR3 plus reference TRBV7-2 and TRBJ1-5, the full variable domain is GAGVSQSPSNKVTEKGKDVELRCDPISGHTALYWYRQSLGQGLEFLIYFQGNSAPDKSGLPSDRFSAERTGGSVSTLTIQRTQQEDSAVYLCASSLDSGVGLQPQHFGDGTRLSIL.

This clone was recorded only once. This chain's CDR3 is CASSSGVGLRKLFF. DNA of the CDR3: TGCGCCAGCAGCTCAGGGGTTGGCCTTCGGAAACTGTTTTTT. The V gene is TRBV5-1, the J gene TRBJ1-4; tentative D call: TRBD1 (6 bases). Per the germline V gene, CDR1 is SGHRS and CDR2 is YFSETQ. V was pared by 3 bases and J by 11 bases, with 17 bases between. This CDR3 region has 14 residues.

This clone was detected only a few times. The V gene is TRBV19, the J gene TRBJ1-5; D call uncertain. Germline values: CDR1 LNHDA, CDR2 SQIVND (reference sequence). Trimming shortened V by 5 bases and J by 0 bases, and 11 bases separated the two germline ends. CDR3 length: 15 amino acids. The CDR3, as DNA: TGTGCCAGTAGTTTGCCAGGCTATAGCAATCAGCCCCAGCATTTT. Encoded protein: CASSLPGYSNQPQHF.

DNA for the CDR3: TGTGCCAGTAGTACTCAGGCGTCCACAGATACGCAGTATTTT. Translating gives CASSTQASTDTQYF. The chain recombines TRBV19 with TRBJ2-3; D gene ambiguous. V shed 4 bases and J shed 2 bases, with 10 bases lying between them. The germline V gene encodes CDR1 LNHDA and CDR2 SQIVND (reference sequence). This CDR3 is 14 amino acids long.

This clone was found a few times. The V and J genes are TRBV29-1 and TRBJ1-1; no clear D. The CDR3 has 12 amino acids. Germline V gene data show CDR1 as SQVTM and CDR2 as ANQGSEA. V shed 6 bases and J shed 5 bases, with 13 bases lying between them. CDR3 in amino acids: CSVVLSGTEAFF. Written as DNA, the CDR3 is TGCAGCGTAGTACTATCCGGGACTGAAGCTTTCTTT. Filled out from reference TRBV29-1 and TRBJ1-1, the complete variable domain reads SAVISQKPSRDICQRGTSLTIQCQVDSQVTMMFWYRQQPGQSLTLIATANQGSEATYESGFVIDKFPISRPNLTFSTLTVSNMSPEDSSIYLCSVVLSGTEAFFGQGTRLTVV.

This sequence joins TRBV18 and TRBJ2-7; 8 nucleotides agree with TRBD1. Germline CDR1 KGHSH, CDR2 LQKENI. V lost 4 bases, J lost 2 bases, and 4 bases stayed unmatched. This CDR3 region has 14 residues. The CDR3 sequence: CASSLGQGPYEQYF. CDR3 DNA: TGTGCCAGCTCACTAGGACAGGGTCCCTACGAGCAGTACTTC.

This clone was observed a single time. V is TRBV30 and J is TRBJ2-7; 7 positions match TRBD1. The germline gives CDR1 GTSNPN, CDR2 SVGIG (reference sequence). This CDR3 has 14 amino acids. J lost 3 bases, V lost 1 base, and 6 bases had no gene match. CDR3 loop: CAWSDSGGFYEQYF. Here the CDR3 DNA reads TGTGCCTGGAGTGACTCAGGGGGTTTCTACGAGCAGTACTTC.

The chain couples TRBV9 to TRBJ2-3; 11 bases are shared with TRBD2. The ends lost 4 bases at V and 0 bases at J; junction bases unmatched: 4. There are 16 residues in the CDR3. CDR1 and CDR2 (germline): SGDLS, YYNGEE. CDR3 loop: CASSKLAGASTDTQYF. CDR3 coding DNA: TGTGCCAGCAGCAAACTAGCGGGAGCCAGCACAGATACGCAGTATTTT.

V and J are TRBV7-9 and TRBJ2-5; D remains ambiguous. The CDR3 loop spans 12 amino acids. With 1 base removed from V and 8 bases from J, the gap between germline ends came to 8 bases. From germline, CDR1 is SEHNR and CDR2 FQNEAQ (reference sequence). CDR3 sequence reads: CASSLGSNTQYF. The CDR3 bases are TGTGCCAGCAGCTTAGGTAGTAATACCCAGTACTTC. Filled out from reference TRBV7-9 and TRBJ2-5, the complete variable domain reads DTGVSQNPRHKITKRGQNVTFRCDPISEHNRLYWYRQTLGQGPEFLTYFQNEAQLEKSRLLSDRFSAERPKGSFSTLEIQRTEQGDSAMYLCASSLGSNTQYFGPGTRLLVL.

V usage is TRBV11-2 and J usage is TRBJ2-1; TRBD2 aligns across 15 bases. The CDR3 runs to 19 residues. V shed 1 base, J shed 0 bases, and the junction held 4 bases outside the gene matches. Germline lookup yields CDR1 SGHAT and CDR2 FQNNGV. This chain's CDR3 is CASSLVGTSGRSSYNEQFF. CDR3 nucleotides: TGTGCCAGCAGCTTAGTGGGGACTAGCGGGAGGAGCTCCTACAATGAGCAGTTCTTC.

The chain uses TRBV7-2 and TRBJ2-3; 11 nucleotides line up with TRBD2. Germline V CDR1 and CDR2: SGHTA, FQGNSA. The CDR3 is 15 residues long. The trim removed 5 bases at V and 4 bases at J, leaving 5 bases unmatched. The CDR3 DNA is TGTGCCAGCAGCCCTACACTAGCGGGAGCAGATACGCAGTATTTT. Translating gives CASSPTLAGADTQYF.

The V call is TRBV6-5, the J call TRBJ1-2; 7 bases agree with TRBD1. The germline CDR1 and CDR2 sequences are MNHEY and SVGAGI. The CDR3 length is 15 residues. Germline trimming cut 5 bases from V and 3 bases from J; bases unmatched to any gene: 9. The CDR3 sequence is CASSTRQGGDYGYTF. The CDR3 coding sequence is TGTGCCAGCAGTACCCGACAGGGAGGTGACTATGGCTACACCTTC.

The table lists this clone with many counts. This chain links TRBV7-2 with TRBJ2-3, with TRBD2 matching 10 bases. Germline CDR1 reads SGHTA; CDR2 reads FQGNSA. CDR3 length: 16 residues. Trimming took 5 bases from V and 6 from J; bases not matched to a gene: 11. The CDR3 protein is CASSIVQREGQDTQYF. In DNA form, the CDR3 reads TGTGCCAGCAGCATCGTCCAGCGGGAGGGACAGGATACGCAGTATTTT.

This sequence joins TRBV5-1 and TRBJ2-5; D uncertain. Germline V gene lookup returns CDR1 SGHRS and CDR2 YFSETQ. V was cut by 5 bases and J by 2 bases, with 10 bases left in between. The CDR3 totals 13 residues. CDR3 sequence (DNA): TGCGCCAGCAGAGAGGCCCTACAAGAGACCCAGTACTTC. Amino acid sequence: CASREALQETQYF.

This clone has only one observation. The chain recombines TRBV5-1 with TRBJ2-3; D unclear. Trimming pared 4 bases from V and 0 bases from J, leaving 15 bases between. This CDR3 comprises 16 residues. Germline V gene lookup returns CDR1 SGHRS and CDR2 YFSETQ. The DNA for the CDR3 is TGCGCCAGCAGCGGAATTAGCTCCCCTAGCACAGATACGCAGTATTTT. Its translation: CASSGISSPSTDTQYF.

The chain employs TRBV6-5 and TRBJ2-3, with 7 nucleotides matching TRBD1. The CDR3 runs to 11 residues. Germline CDR1 is MNHEY and CDR2 is SVGAGI. The V gene end was trimmed by 7 bases and the J gene end by 9 bases; junction bases not matched to a gene: 4. CDR3 coding DNA: TGTGCCAGCAAGGGGGCCACAACGCAGTATTTT. Translating gives CASKGATTQYF.

This rearrangement joins TRBV19 to TRBJ1-6; 7 bases agree with TRBD1. Losses at the gene ends were 5 bases for V and 8 bases for J; bases not matched to a gene: 3. The germline gives CDR1 LNHDA, CDR2 SQIVND (reference sequence). The CDR3 sequence is 13 residues long. This CDR3 reads CASSRDSYSPLHF. CDR3 coding DNA: TGTGCCAGTAGTCGGGACAGTTATTCACCCCTCCACTTT. Drawing the rest from reference TRBV19 and TRBJ1-6, the complete variable domain is DGGITQSPKYLFRKEGQNVTLSCEQNLNHDAMYWYRQDPGQGLRLIYYSQIVNDFQKGDIAEGYSVSREKKESFPLTVTSAQKNPTAFYLCASSRDSYSPLHFGNGTRLTVT.

This chain links TRBV28 with TRBJ2-3; D perhaps matches TRBD1 (8 bases). Germline V gene lookup returns CDR1 MDHEN and CDR2 SYDVKM. CDR3 length: 15 residues. Trimming stripped 5 bases from V and 2 bases from J, with 14 bases between. CDR3: CASSAQGGYTDTQYF. The CDR3 nucleotides are TGTGCCAGCAGTGCACAGGGGGGGTACACAGATACGCAGTATTTT.